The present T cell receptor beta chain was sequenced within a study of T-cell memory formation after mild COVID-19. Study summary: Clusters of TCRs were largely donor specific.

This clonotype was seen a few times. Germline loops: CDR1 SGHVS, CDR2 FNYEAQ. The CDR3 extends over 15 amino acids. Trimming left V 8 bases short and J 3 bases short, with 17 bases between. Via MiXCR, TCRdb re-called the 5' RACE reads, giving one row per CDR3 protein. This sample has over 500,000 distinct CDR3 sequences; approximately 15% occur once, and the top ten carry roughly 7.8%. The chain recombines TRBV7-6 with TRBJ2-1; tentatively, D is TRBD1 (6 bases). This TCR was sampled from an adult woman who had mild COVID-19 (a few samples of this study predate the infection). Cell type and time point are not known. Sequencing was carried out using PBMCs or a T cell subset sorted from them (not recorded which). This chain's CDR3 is CASVPTGPHYNEQFF. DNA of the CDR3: TGTGCCAGCGTCCCCACAGGGCCTCACTACAATGAGCAGTTCTTC.